Listed below are T cell receptor beta chains from one sample, sequenced in a study of human T cells and chemical hapten exposure. Via MiXCR, TCRdb re-called the RACE reads, giving one row per CDR3 protein. The data contain some 87,000 distinct CDR3 sequences, about a tenth of them singletons. Specimen: whole blood, collected in connection with sensitization to the hapten diphenylcyclopropenone (DPC). These receptors all stem from a woman aged 50 to 60 with alopecia areata. Some clones in this sample may be carry-over from other donors' samples. CDR3s leave out the opening cysteine and the closing phenylalanine or tryptophan. Not every row has a clone size; where given, it reads once, few, many or a size class.

J gene,V gene,clone size,CDR3 protein
TRBJ1-5,TRBV10-3,few,AISVGTGGQAGPQH
TRBJ1-5,TRBV27,few,ASSWTDYSNQPQH
TRBJ1-5,TRBV29-1,many,SVVLQGAGNQPQH
TRBJ2-1,TRBV27,NA,ASSLDPTRVF
TRBJ2-1,TRBV12-5,few,ASGTGTSGRGEQF
TRBJ2-7,TRBV4-1,few,ASIPYGLRSSYEQY
TRBJ2-2,TRBV12-3/TRBV12-4,NA,VSSPQGVTGELF
TRBJ2-3,TRBV18,many,ASSPYVPPGDTQY
TRBJ2-4,TRBV7-2,NA,ASSSPAWGQGAKNIQY
TRBJ2-1,TRBV5-1,few,ASSLTTTYNEQF
TRBJ2-7,TRBV5-8,few,ASSPLRGRNSYEQY
TRBJ2-1,TRBV7-7,NA,ASSSSQSSYNEQF
TRBJ2-5,TRBV7-2,few,ASSQGRGPETQY
TRBJ1-2,TRBV7-9,many,ASSLESLRYGYGYT
TRBJ2-2,TRBV7-8,few,ASTAGFNTGELF
TRBJ2-2,TRBV7-2,few,ASGRDRDTGELF
TRBJ1-2,TRBV19,NA,ASSILQAYYGYT
TRBJ2-5,TRBV6-2/TRBV6-3,many,ASSWGTPGTQY
TRBJ1-6,TRBV19,few,ASRLGRSYNSPLH
TRBJ1-1,TRBV11-1,NA,ASSLVLWGSTEAF
TRBJ2-3,TRBV7-3,few,ASSPRGELLTDTQY
TRBJ1-1,TRBV24-1,NA,ATSDPWQGEAF
TRBJ2-7,TRBV11-2,few,ASSSRGQGNEQY
TRBJ1-1,TRBV3-2,many,ASSPLDTEAF
TRBJ2-7,TRBV29-1,many,SVGGLPGRASYEQY
TRBJ2-4,TRBV7-9,many,ASSRKDIQY
TRBJ2-3,TRBV6-5,NA,ASIPTRGGTQY
TRBJ1-3,TRBV7-6,NA,ASSSGTVGNTIY
TRBJ2-7,TRBV20-1,NA,SGGGTASYEQY
TRBJ2-7,TRBV7-9,NA,ASSLAQADSYEQY
TRBJ1-4,TRBV2,few,ASFRDRDEKLF
TRBJ1-5,TRBV24-1,many,ATSDPGRDQPQH
TRBJ1-1,TRBV11-2,few,ASTPMTEAF
TRBJ1-1,TRBV6-1,NA,ASSRPGDTEAF
TRBJ2-5,TRBV27,few,ASGREIGETQY
TRBJ2-7,TRBV7-2,NA,ASSRLAYSYEQY
TRBJ2-7,TRBV6-5,NA,ASRPGTVYEQY
TRBJ1-1,TRBV21-1,NA,ASSKGPTGPSTEAF
TRBJ2-7,TRBV30,few,AWRDTSRVSYEQY
TRBJ2-5,TRBV28,few,ASSLPLLETQY
TRBJ1-1,TRBV9,NA,ASSVVLGATEAF